These 25 T cell receptor beta chains share one sample of origin, sequenced in a study of radiotherapy plus CTLA-4 blockade in lung cancer (dated by TCRdb to 2017 to 2018). The library was built by means of the immunoSEQ multiplex PCR assay. TCRdb holds this immuneACCESS table with in-frame rearrangements only. Some clones are missing; in checked studies, unresolved V genes explain under half, and the rest has no known cause. The sample contains 75,000 to 100,000 clones, 88% of them found a single time. The ten biggest clones cover roughly 4.9% of the sample. The material sequenced was peripheral blood, taken from a patient treated with radiotherapy plus ipilimumab. All receptors come from a human donor with non-small cell lung cancer that progressed on radiotherapy plus ipilimumab.

This sequence joins TRBV4-1 and TRBJ1-5, with a possible D match to TRBD1 (5 bases). From germline, CDR1 is MGHRA and CDR2 YSYEKL. The ends were cut back, 1 base at V and 6 bases at J, with 13 bases in the middle. This CDR3 comprises 15 residues. The CDR3 DNA reads as TGCGCCAGCAGCCAAGTCGGAGGGGTATTTCAGCCCCAGCATTTT. This gives the protein CASSQVGGVFQPQHF.

The chain joins TRBV10-3 to TRBJ2-3; perhaps TRBD1 as D (6 bases). V was shortened by 0 bases and J by 2 bases, with 12 bases between the two germline ends. Germline assignment: CDR1 ENHRY and CDR2 SYGVKD. The CDR3 loop spans 16 amino acids. In DNA form, the CDR3 reads TGTGCCATCAGTGAGTCACGGACAGAAAACACAGATACGCAGTATTTT. Amino acid sequence: CAISESRTENTDTQYF.

The CDR3 protein is CATSRVGRNNEQFF. CDR3 coding DNA: TGTGCCACCAGCAGAGTAGGCAGGAACAATGAGCAGTTCTTC. The J gene is TRBJ2-1, the V gene TRBV15; D call uncertain. V shed 1 base and J shed 5 bases, with 9 bases lying between them. This CDR3 has 14 residues. Germline values: CDR1 LNHNV, CDR2 YYDKDF (reference sequence).

The gene calls are TRBV4-1 and TRBJ1-4; D remains unclear. Per germline, CDR1 MGHRA and CDR2 YSYEKL. The germline V and J ends were trimmed by 1 base and 8 bases, with 8 bases remaining between them. The CDR3 extends over 13 amino acids. CDR3: CASSQVIGEKLFF. CDR3 DNA sequence: TGCGCCAGCAGCCAAGTAATTGGAGAAAAACTGTTTTTT.

CDR3 region: CASRERTQWEQYF. The CDR3 bases are TGCGCCAGCCGGGAGCGGACCCAATGGGAGCAGTACTTC. This rearrangement joins TRBV5-1 to TRBJ2-7; TRBD2 might be the D (6 bases). This CDR3 has 13 amino acids. V was cut by 7 bases and J by 7 bases, with 18 bases left in between. The germline V gene has CDR1 SGHRS and CDR2 YFSETQ.

In nucleotides, the CDR3 is TGTGCCAGCAGGCCCGGGGCCCACATAGATGAGCAGTTCTTC. Its protein product is CASRPGAHIDEQFF. The chain employs TRBV2 and TRBJ2-1, with D perhaps assigned TRBD1 or TRBD2 (5 bases each). The germline V and J ends were trimmed by 6 bases and 8 bases, with 17 bases remaining between them. This CDR3 is 14 amino acids long. The V gene's germline CDR1 is SNHLY and CDR2 FYNNEI.

In this sample, this clone turned up once. The rearrangement uses TRBV4-1 and TRBJ2-1; 8 bases fit TRBD2. The length of the CDR3 is 15 residues. Germline trimming cut 4 bases from V and 6 bases from J; bases unmatched to any gene: 8. Germline V CDR1 and CDR2: MGHRA, YSYEKL. CDR3 sequence reads: CASSPQERESNEQFF. The CDR3 nucleotides read TGCGCCAGCAGCCCCCAGGAGCGGGAGAGCAATGAGCAGTTCTTC.

The chain is built from TRBV28 and TRBJ2-7; the D gene is possibly TRBD2 (5 bases). The length of the CDR3 is 14 residues. Per germline, CDR1 MDHEN and CDR2 SYDVKM. V lost 1 base, J lost 3 bases, and 10 bases lay in between. The CDR3 sequence: CASSLFGEIYEQYF. The CDR3 nucleotides read TGTGCCAGCAGTTTATTCGGGGAGATCTACGAGCAGTACTTC.

The chain links TRBV5-1 to TRBJ2-1; TRBD2 matches 8 bases. Germline CDR1 and CDR2: SGHRS and YFSETQ. V was pared by 2 bases and J by 6 bases, with 10 bases of the junction left unmatched. The CDR3 sequence is 16 residues long. The CDR3: CASSLNGRALGNEQFF. CDR3 DNA: TGCGCCAGCAGCTTAAACGGGAGGGCTCTCGGCAATGAGCAGTTCTTC.

This rearrangement joins TRBV14 to TRBJ1-1; D is uncertain. Per the germline V gene, CDR1 is SGHDN and CDR2 is FVKESK. V was cut by 2 bases and J by 1 base, with 11 bases left in between. CDR3 length equals 15 residues. The DNA of the CDR3 is TGTGCCAGCAGCCAATTTACGGCGGCGAACACTGAAGCTTTCTTT. This codes for CASSQFTAANTEAFF.

The chain links TRBV25-1 to TRBJ1-1; D ambiguous. The germline V gene has CDR1 MGHDK and CDR2 SYGVNS. The V and J ends lost 5 bases and 7 bases respectively, with 14 bases between them. The CDR3 is 13 amino acids. CDR3 loop: CASSLRGKGEAFF. CDR3 sequence (DNA): TGTGCCAGCAGTCTTCGCGGAAAGGGTGAAGCTTTCTTT.

The chain links TRBV10-2 to TRBJ1-5, with 7 bases identical to TRBD1. With 5 bases clipped from V and 4 bases from J, the junction kept 8 bases outside the gene matches. Germline values: CDR1 WSHSY, CDR2 SAAADI. This CDR3 comprises 15 residues. The CDR3 DNA follows: TGCGCCAGCAGTCCCTCTGACAGGGTGAATCAGCCCCAGCATTTT. This codes for CASSPSDRVNQPQHF.

The chain's CDR3 is CASSTPNRGRTTYNEQFF. DNA for the CDR3: TGTGCCAGCAGCACCCCCAACAGGGGTAGGACTACATACAATGAGCAGTTCTTC. The chain combines TRBV21-1 with TRBJ2-1; no DNA check was done on the table's D call, TRBD1. TRBV21-1 is a documented pseudogene. CDR3 length: 18 amino acids.

V and J are TRBV27 and TRBJ2-7, with D perhaps given as TRBD1 or TRBD2 (6 bases each). The ends were cut back, 6 bases at V and 5 bases at J, with 17 bases in the middle. This CDR3 has 14 amino acids. CDR1 and CDR2 (germline): MNHEY, SMNVEV (reference sequence). CDR3: CASSRIGGGHEQYF. CDR3 nucleotides: TGTGCCAGCAGCCGGATAGGGGGAGGCCACGAGCAGTACTTC.

The chain couples TRBV5-1 to TRBJ2-2; TRBD2 might be the D (6 bases). This CDR3 has 13 residues. From germline, CDR1 is SGHRS and CDR2 YFSETQ. Trimming removed 5 bases from V and 7 bases from J, with 12 bases in between. As DNA, the CDR3 is TGCGCCAGCAGTCGCGGGACCGACGGGGAGCTGTTTTTT. It specifies CASSRGTDGELFF. Full variable domain (missing parts from reference TRBV5-1 and TRBJ2-2): KAGVTQTPRYLIKTRGQQVTLSCSPISGHRSVSWYQQTPGQGLQFLFEYFSETQRNKGNFPGRFSGRQFSNSRSEMNVSTLELGDSALYLCASSRGTDGELFFGEGSRLTVL.

This clone was seen a few times. V usage is TRBV15 and J usage is TRBJ2-5; 7 positions match TRBD2. V lost 1 base and J lost 2; bases outside the gene matches: 4. The CDR3 covers 15 residues. From germline, CDR1 is LNHNV and CDR2 YYDKDF (reference sequence). The CDR3 DNA is TGTGCCACCAGCAGAGGTCGGCGGGAGCAAGAGACCCAGTACTTC. Translation: CATSRGRREQETQYF. The full variable domain, its missing parts supplied by reference TRBV15 and TRBJ2-5, is DAMVIQNPRYQVTQFGKPVTLSCSQTLNHNVMYWYQQKSSQAPKLLFHYYDKDFNNEADTPDNFQSRRPNTSFCFLDIRSPGLGDTAMYLCATSRGRREQETQYFGPGTRLLVL.

The chain joins TRBV5-1 to TRBJ2-7; 9 bases line up with TRBD1. The CDR3 extends over 19 amino acids. Germline assignment: CDR1 SGHRS and CDR2 YFSETQ. Trimming removed 4 bases from V and 7 bases from J; junction bases left unmatched: 24. This CDR3 is CASSGGGTGSHPFRREQYF. CDR3 DNA sequence: TGCGCCAGCAGCGGGGGAGGGACAGGGTCCCACCCATTCCGTAGGGAGCAGTACTTC.

This chain connects TRBV2 to TRBJ1-4; D unclear. The CDR3 totals 16 residues. V was clipped by 2 bases and J by 0 bases, with 10 bases between them. Germline-derived CDR1 and CDR2 are SNHLY and FYNNEI. CDR3 bases: TGTGCCAGCAGTGAAAGGTCTCCTGCAACTAATGAAAAACTGTTTTTT. Protein product: CASSERSPATNEKLFF. The variable domain in full, with the rest retrieved from reference TRBV2 and TRBJ1-4, is EPEVTQTPSHQVTQMGQEVILRCVPISNHLYFYWYRQILGQKVEFLVSFYNNEISEKSEIFDDQFSVERPDGSNFTLKIRSTKLEDSAMYFCASSERSPATNEKLFFGSGTQLSVL.

The gene calls are TRBV5-6 and TRBJ1-1; perhaps TRBD1 as D (5 bases). The CDR3 runs 12 residues. CDR1 is SGHDT, CDR2 YYEEEE, per germline. V was cut by 2 bases and J by 7 bases, with 9 bases left in between. CDR3 bases: TGTGCCAGCAGCTTCGGGGCCCTTGAAGCTTTCTTT. Protein: CASSFGALEAFF.

The chain combines TRBV14 with TRBJ1-4; D gene unclear. CDR1 is SGHDN and CDR2 is FVKESK in the germline V gene. Trimming removed 0 bases at V and 0 bases at J, with 8 bases between. The CDR3 runs to 16 residues. The CDR3 nucleotides are TGTGCCAGCAGCCAAGAAGTAGTTTCAACTAATGAAAAACTGTTTTTT. This encodes CASSQEVVSTNEKLFF.

This chain uses TRBV6-6 with TRBJ1-5; no clear D gene. The CDR3 loop spans 16 amino acids. V was pared by 5 bases and J by 0 bases, with 14 bases between. Germline V gives CDR1 MNHNY, CDR2 SVGAGI (reference sequence). The CDR3 bases are TGTGCCAGCAGTCAGTCGACGACATCTAGCAATCAGCCCCAGCATTTT. This codes for CASSQSTTSSNQPQHF.

The chain recombines TRBV5-1 with TRBJ2-2; D is unclear. This CDR3 has 14 amino acids. CDR1 SGHRS and CDR2 YFSETQ come from the germline V gene. V lost 9 bases, J lost 4 bases, and 16 bases lay in between. CDR3 residues: CATRRGSGTGELFF. The CDR3 region has the DNA TGCGCCACCCGTCGAGGCTCGGGCACCGGGGAGCTGTTTTTT.

CDR3 nucleotides: TGCGCCAGCAGCTCCGGACAGGACTATGGCTACACCTTC. Translated: CASSSGQDYGYTF. The V call is TRBV5-1, the J call TRBJ1-2; TRBD1 matches at 7 bases. The V and J ends lost 3 bases and 3 bases, in that order; junction bases with no gene match: 2. Germline V CDR1 and CDR2: SGHRS, YFSETQ. The CDR3 sequence is 13 residues long.

This chain uses TRBV30 with TRBJ2-1; perhaps TRBD1 as D (6 bases). The CDR3 length is 12 residues. The germline V and J ends were trimmed by 2 bases and 9 bases, with 11 bases remaining between them. Looked up from germline, CDR1 is GTSNPN and CDR2 is SVGIG (reference sequence). Written as DNA, the CDR3 is TGTGCCTGGAGTTCAGGCAGGGGTGAGCAGTTCTTC. Translation: CAWSSGRGEQFF.

This clone has a handful of counts. The genes are TRBV4-1 and TRBJ2-7; 7 bases map to TRBD2. This CDR3 has 15 amino acids. V shed 0 bases and J 2 bases; nucleotides not matched to a gene: 4. Germline V gene data show CDR1 as MGHRA and CDR2 as YSYEKL. The CDR3 region has the DNA TGCGCCAGCAGCCAAGAACGCGGGAGTCCCTACGAGCAGTACTTC. This gives the protein CASSQERGSPYEQYF.